This T cell receptor beta chain was profiled in a study of naive and memory T cell subsets. The beta constant-region primer was an equimolar mix of two oligonucleotides covering TRBC1 and TRBC2. Ligated cDNA was amplified by four rounds of PCR with nested alpha and beta constant-region primers and SP2. The cDNA 3' end received a ligated single-stranded oligonucleotide carrying the SP2 primer and a 12-nucleotide UMI. TCRdb re-derived calls from the UMI-ligation and nested PCR reads in MiXCR, one entry per CDR3 protein. The data show 85,000 to 130,000 distinct CDR3 sequences, with approximately 14% seen just once and approximately 2.8% held by the top ten. Trimming removed 7 bases at V and 10 bases at J, with 22 bases between. Germline values: CDR1 SQVTM, CDR2 ANQGSEA. This CDR3 comprises 13 residues. For this clonotype: No antigen is known for it.

Study-level points and caveats: Especially in CD8 cells, naive repertoires contained a few larger clonotypes, possibly CD45RA-re-expressing memory cells.

The specimen sequenced was naive CD8+ T cells from blood. The sequence came from a human donor in good health. The V gene is TRBV29-1, the J gene TRBJ1-1; D possibly corresponds to TRBD1 (5 bases). This chain's CDR3 is CSGWGGLVPGAFF. DNA for the CDR3: TGCAGCGGCTGGGGGGGTCTTGTCCCCGGAGCTTTCTTT.